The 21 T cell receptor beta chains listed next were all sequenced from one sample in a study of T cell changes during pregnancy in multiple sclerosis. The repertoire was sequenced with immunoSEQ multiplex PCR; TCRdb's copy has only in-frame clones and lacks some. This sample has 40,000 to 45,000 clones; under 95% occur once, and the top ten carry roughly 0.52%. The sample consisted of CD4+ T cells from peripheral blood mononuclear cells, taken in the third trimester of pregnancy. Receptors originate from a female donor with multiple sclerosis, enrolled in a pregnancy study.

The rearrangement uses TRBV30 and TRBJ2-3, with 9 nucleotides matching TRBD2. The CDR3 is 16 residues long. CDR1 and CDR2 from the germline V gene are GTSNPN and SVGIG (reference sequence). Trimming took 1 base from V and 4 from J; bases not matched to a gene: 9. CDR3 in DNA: TGTGCCTGGAGTGGGTTTAGCGGGAGAGGGGCAGATACGCAGTATTTT. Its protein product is CAWSGFSGRGADTQYF.

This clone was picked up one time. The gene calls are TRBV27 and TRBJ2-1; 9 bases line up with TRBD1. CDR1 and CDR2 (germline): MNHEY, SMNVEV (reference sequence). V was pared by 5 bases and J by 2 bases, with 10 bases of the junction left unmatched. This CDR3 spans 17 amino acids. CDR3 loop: CASSLRQGVITYNEQFF. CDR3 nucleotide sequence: TGTGCCAGCAGTCTAAGACAGGGGGTTATCACCTACAATGAGCAGTTCTTC.

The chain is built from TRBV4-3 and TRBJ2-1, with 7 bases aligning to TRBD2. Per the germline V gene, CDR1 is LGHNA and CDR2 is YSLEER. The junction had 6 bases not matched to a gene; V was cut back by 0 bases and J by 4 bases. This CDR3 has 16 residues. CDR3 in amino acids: CASSQDYREAYNEQFF. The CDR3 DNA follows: TGCGCCAGCAGCCAAGATTACCGGGAGGCTTACAATGAGCAGTTCTTC.

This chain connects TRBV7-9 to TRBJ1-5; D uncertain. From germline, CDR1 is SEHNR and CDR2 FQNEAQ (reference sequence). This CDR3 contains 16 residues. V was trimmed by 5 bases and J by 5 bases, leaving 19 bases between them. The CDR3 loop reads CASSPSWAVSHQPQHF. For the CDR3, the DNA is TGTGCCAGCAGCCCGTCGTGGGCAGTCTCTCATCAGCCCCAGCATTTT.

The DNA for the CDR3 is TGTGCCAGCAGTTTCAGGTCAGGTACGCAGTATTTT. Translated: CASSFRSGTQYF. V is TRBV6-5 and J is TRBJ2-3; D is undetermined. V shed 4 bases and J shed 8 bases, with 10 bases lying between them. The CDR3 has 12 residues. Germline CDR1 is MNHEY and CDR2 is SVGAGI.

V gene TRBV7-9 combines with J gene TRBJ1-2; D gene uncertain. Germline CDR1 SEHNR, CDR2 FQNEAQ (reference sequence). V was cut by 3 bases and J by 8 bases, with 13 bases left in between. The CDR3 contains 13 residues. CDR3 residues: CASSLADVEGYTF. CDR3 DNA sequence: TGTGCCAGCAGCTTGGCCGACGTGGAGGGCTACACCTTC.

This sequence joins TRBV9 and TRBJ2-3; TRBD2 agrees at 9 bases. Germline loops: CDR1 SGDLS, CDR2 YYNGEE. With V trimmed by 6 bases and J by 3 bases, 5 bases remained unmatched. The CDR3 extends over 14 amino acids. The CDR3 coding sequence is TGTGCCAGCACGCCGGGACTAGCAACAGATACGCAGTATTTT. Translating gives CASTPGLATDTQYF. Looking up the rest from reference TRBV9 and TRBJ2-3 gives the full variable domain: DSGVTQTPKHLITATGQRVTLRCSPRSGDLSVYWYQQSLDQGLQFLIQYYNGEERAKGNILERFSAQQFPDLHSELNLSSLELGDSALYFCASTPGLATDTQYFGPGTRLTVL.

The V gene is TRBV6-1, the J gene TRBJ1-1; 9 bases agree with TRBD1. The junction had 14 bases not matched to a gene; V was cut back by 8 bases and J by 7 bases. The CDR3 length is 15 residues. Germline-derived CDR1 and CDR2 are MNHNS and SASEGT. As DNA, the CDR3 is TGTGCCAGCGGAACCGGGACAGGGAAAATTCGTGAAGCTTTCTTT. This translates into CASGTGTGKIREAFF.

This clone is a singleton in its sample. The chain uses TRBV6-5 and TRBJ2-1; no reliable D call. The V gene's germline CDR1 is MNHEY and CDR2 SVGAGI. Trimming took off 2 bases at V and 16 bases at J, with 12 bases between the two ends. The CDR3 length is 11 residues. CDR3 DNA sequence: TGTGCCAGCAGTTACCCTCCACTAACCTTCTTC. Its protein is CASSYPPLTFF.

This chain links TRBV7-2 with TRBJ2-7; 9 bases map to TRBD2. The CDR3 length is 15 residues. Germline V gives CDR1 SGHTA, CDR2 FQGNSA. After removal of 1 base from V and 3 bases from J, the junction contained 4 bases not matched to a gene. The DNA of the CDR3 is TGTGCCAGCAGCTTAGATAGCGGGAGTCTCTACGAGCAGTACTTC. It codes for CASSLDSGSLYEQYF. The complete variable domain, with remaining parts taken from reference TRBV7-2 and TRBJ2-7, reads GAGVSQSPSNKVTEKGKDVELRCDPISGHTALYWYRQSLGQGLEFLIYFQGNSAPDKSGLPSDRFSAERTGGSVSTLTIQRTQQEDSAVYLCASSLDSGSLYEQYFGPGTRLTVT.

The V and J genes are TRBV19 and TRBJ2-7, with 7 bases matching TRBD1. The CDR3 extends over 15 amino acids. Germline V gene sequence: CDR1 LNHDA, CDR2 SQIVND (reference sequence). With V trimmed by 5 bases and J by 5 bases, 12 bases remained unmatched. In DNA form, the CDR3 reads TGTGCCAGTAGTTCGGACAGGCACCCTACGGACGAGCAGTACTTC. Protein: CASSSDRHPTDEQYF.

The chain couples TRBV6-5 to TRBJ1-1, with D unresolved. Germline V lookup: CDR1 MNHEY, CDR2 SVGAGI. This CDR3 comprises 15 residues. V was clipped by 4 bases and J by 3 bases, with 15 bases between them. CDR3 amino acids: CASSSRPPSDTEAFF. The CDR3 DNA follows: TGTGCCAGCAGTTCCAGGCCGCCCAGTGACACTGAAGCTTTCTTT.

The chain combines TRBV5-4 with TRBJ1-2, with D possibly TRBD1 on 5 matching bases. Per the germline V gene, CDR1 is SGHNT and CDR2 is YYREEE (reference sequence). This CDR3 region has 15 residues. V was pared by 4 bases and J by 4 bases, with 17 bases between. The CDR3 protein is CASSPGDTFGYGYTF. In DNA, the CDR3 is TGTGCCAGCAGCCCGGGGGATACCTTCGGCTATGGCTACACCTTC.

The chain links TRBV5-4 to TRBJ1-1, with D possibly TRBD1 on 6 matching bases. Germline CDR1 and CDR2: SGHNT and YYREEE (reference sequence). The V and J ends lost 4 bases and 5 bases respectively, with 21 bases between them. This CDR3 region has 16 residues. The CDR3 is CASSDPWTVGWTEAFF. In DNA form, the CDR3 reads TGTGCCAGCAGCGACCCTTGGACAGTCGGATGGACTGAAGCTTTCTTT. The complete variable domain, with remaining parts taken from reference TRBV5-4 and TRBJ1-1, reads ETGVTQSPTHLIKTRGQQVTLRCSSQSGHNTVSWYQQALGQGPQFIFQYYREEENGRGNFPPRFSGLQFPNYSSELNVNALELDDSALYLCASSDPWTVGWTEAFFGQGTRLTVV.

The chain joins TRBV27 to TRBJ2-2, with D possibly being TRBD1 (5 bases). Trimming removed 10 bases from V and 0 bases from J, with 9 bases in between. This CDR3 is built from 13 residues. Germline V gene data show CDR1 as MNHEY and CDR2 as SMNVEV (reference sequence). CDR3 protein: CATQTANTGELFF. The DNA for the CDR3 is TGTGCCACCCAGACAGCGAACACCGGGGAGCTGTTTTTT.

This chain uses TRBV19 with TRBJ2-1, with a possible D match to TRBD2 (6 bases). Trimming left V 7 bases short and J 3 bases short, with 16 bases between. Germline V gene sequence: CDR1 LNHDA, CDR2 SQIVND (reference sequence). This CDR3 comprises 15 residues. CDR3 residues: CASKAGGPFYNEQFF. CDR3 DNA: TGTGCCAGTAAAGCGGGTGGCCCGTTCTACAATGAGCAGTTCTTC.

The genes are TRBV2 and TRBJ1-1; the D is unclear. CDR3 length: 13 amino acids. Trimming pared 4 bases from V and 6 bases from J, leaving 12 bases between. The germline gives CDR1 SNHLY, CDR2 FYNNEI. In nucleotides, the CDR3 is TGTGCCAGCAGTGTTTCGGGATTCCCTGAAGCTTTCTTT. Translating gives CASSVSGFPEAFF.

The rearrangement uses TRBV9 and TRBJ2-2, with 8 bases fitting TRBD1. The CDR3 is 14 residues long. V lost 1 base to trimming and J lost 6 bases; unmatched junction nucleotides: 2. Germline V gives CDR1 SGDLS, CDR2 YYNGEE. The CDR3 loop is CASSVKQGAGELFF. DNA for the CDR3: TGTGCCAGCAGCGTAAAACAGGGGGCCGGGGAGCTGTTTTTT.

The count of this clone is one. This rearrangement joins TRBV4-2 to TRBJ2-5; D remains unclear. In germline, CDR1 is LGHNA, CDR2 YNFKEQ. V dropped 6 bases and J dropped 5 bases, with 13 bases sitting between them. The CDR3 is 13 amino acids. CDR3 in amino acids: CASSTNPRETQYF. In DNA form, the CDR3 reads TGTGCCAGCAGTACAAATCCGCGGGAGACCCAGTACTTC.

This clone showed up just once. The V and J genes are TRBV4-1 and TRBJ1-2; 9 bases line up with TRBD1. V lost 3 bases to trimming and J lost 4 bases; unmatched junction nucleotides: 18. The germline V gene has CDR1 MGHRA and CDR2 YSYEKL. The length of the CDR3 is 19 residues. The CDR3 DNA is TGCGCCAGCAGCCACCAAAGTCCGGGACAGGGAATAGCTGTCTATGGCTACACCTTC. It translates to CASSHQSPGQGIAVYGYTF.

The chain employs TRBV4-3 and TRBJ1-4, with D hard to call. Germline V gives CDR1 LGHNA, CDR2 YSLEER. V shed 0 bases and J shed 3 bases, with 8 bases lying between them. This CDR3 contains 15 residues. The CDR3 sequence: CASSQDGLANEKLFF. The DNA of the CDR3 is TGCGCCAGCAGCCAAGATGGACTGGCTAATGAAAAACTGTTTTTT.